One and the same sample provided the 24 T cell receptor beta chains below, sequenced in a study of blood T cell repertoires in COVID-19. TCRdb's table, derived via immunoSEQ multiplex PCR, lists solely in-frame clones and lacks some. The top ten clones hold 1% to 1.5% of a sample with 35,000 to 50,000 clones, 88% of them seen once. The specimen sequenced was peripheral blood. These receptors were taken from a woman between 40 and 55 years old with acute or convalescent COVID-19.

CDR3 in DNA: TGCGCCAGCAGCTCTGCCGGGACAGGGAACACTGAAGCTTTCTTT. It yields the protein CASSSAGTGNTEAFF. The rearrangement joins TRBV5-1 to TRBJ1-1, with 8 bases aligning to TRBD1. The CDR3 is 15 residues long. Germline values: CDR1 SGHRS, CDR2 YFSETQ. J was trimmed by 1 base and V by 3 bases; bases with no gene match: 5.

The CDR3 nucleotides read TGTGCCAGCAGCTTCACGGTCGGAGAGACCCAGTACTTC. Translated: CASSFTVGETQYF. This rearrangement joins TRBV11-2 to TRBJ2-5, with D unclear. Germline lookup yields CDR1 SGHAT and CDR2 FQNNGV. The CDR3 loop spans 13 amino acids. Trimming shortened V by 3 bases and J by 4 bases, and 9 bases separated the two germline ends.

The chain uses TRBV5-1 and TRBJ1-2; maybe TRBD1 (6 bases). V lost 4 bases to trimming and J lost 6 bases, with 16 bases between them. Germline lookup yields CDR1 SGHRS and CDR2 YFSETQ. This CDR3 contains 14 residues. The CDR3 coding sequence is TGCGCCAGCAGCCCCTCCATGAGACAGGATGGCTACACCTTC. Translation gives CASSPSMRQDGYTF.

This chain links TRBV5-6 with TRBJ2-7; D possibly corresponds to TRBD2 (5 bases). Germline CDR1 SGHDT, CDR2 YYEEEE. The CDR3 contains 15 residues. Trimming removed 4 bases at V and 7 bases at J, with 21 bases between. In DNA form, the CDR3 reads TGTGCCAGCAGCCGAACCCAGGTCCGGTCGGGGGAGCAGTACTTC. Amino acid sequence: CASSRTQVRSGEQYF.

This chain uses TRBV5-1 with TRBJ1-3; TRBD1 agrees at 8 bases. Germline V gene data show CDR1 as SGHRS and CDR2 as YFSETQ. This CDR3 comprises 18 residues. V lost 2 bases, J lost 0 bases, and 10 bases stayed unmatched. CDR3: CASSFGTGVLDSGNTIYF. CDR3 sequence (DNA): TGCGCCAGCAGCTTTGGGACAGGCGTCCTTGACTCTGGAAACACCATATATTTT.

In DNA form, the CDR3 reads TGCGCCAGCAGCTTGGGAAGGGGTAACTATGGCTACACCTTC. Amino acid sequence: CASSLGRGNYGYTF. The gene calls are TRBV5-1 and TRBJ1-2, with D possibly being TRBD1 (5 bases). The germline CDR1 and CDR2 sequences are SGHRS and YFSETQ. V was trimmed by 0 bases and J by 1 base, leaving 7 bases between them. This CDR3 has 14 residues.

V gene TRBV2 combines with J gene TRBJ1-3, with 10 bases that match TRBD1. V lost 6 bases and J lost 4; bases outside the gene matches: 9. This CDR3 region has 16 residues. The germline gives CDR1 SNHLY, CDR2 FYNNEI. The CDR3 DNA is TGTGCCAGCAGATCGCCGGGACAGGGGCCGGGAAACACCATATATTTT. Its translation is CASRSPGQGPGNTIYF.

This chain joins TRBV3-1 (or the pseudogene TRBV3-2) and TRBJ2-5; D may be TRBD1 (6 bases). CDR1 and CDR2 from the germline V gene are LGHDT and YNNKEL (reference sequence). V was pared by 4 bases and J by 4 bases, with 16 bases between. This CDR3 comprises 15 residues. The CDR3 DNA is TGTGCCAGCAGCCCTTATCAGGGGAGAGGAGAGACCCAGTACTTC. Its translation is CASSPYQGRGETQYF.

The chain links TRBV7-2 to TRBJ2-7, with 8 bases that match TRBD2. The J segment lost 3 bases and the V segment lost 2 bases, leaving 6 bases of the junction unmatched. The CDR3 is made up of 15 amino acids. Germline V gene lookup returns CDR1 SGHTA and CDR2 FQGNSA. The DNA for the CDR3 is TGTGCCAGCAGCTTATCGAGCGGGGGCAGCTACGAGCAGTACTTC. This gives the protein CASSLSSGGSYEQYF.

DNA for the CDR3: TGTGCCAGCAGCCGGGACAGGGCCTCTGGAAACACCATATATTTT. As protein: CASSRDRASGNTIYF. The chain uses TRBV7-9 and TRBJ1-3, with 9 bases that match TRBD1. The germline gives CDR1 SEHNR, CDR2 FQNEAQ (reference sequence). The CDR3 loop spans 15 amino acids. J gave up 0 bases and V 5 bases, and 2 bases lay outside the gene matches.

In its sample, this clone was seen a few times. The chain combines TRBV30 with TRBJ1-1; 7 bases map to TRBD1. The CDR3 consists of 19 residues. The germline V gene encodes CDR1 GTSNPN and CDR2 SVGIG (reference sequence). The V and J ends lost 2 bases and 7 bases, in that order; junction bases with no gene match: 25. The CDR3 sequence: CAWSLWVGGDTGYRGEAFF. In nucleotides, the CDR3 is TGTGCCTGGAGTCTCTGGGTTGGGGGAGATACCGGGTACAGGGGTGAAGCTTTCTTT.

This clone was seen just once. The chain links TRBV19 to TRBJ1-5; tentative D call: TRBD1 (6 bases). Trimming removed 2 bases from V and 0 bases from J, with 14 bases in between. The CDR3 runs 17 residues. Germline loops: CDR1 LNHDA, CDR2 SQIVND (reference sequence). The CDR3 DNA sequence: TGTGCCAGTAGTATATCTTATCAGGGGTATAGCAATCAGCCCCAGCATTTT. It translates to CASSISYQGYSNQPQHF.

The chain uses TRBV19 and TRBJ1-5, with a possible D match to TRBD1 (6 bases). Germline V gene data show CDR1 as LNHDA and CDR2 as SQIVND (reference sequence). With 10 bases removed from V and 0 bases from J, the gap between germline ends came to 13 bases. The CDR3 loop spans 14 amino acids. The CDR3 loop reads CATMGHFSNQPQHF. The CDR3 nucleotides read TGTGCCACCATGGGACACTTTAGCAATCAGCCCCAGCATTTT. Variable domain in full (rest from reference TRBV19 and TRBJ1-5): DGGITQSPKYLFRKEGQNVTLSCEQNLNHDAMYWYRQDPGQGLRLIYYSQIVNDFQKGDIAEGYSVSREKKESFPLTVTSAQKNPTAFYLCATMGHFSNQPQHFGDGTRLSIL.

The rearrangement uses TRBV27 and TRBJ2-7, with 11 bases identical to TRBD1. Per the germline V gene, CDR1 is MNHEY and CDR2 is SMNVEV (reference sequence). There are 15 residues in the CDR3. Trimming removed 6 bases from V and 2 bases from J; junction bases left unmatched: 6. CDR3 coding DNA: TGTGCCAGCAGCCGAAAGGGACAGGGGGCCTACGAGCAGTACTTC. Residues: CASSRKGQGAYEQYF.

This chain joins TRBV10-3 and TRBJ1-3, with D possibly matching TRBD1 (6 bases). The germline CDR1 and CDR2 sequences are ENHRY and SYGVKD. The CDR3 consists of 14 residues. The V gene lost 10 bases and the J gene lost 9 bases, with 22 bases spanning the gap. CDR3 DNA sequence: TGTGCCACTACGCAGGGGACGCCTCGGGTCACCATATATTTT. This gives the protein CATTQGTPRVTIYF.

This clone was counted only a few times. CDR3 DNA sequence: TGTGCCAGCAGCTTGGTGGGACAGTCCAATCAGCCCCAGCATTTT. It specifies CASSLVGQSNQPQHF. V and J are TRBV5-5 and TRBJ1-5, with TRBD1 identical over 7 bases. This CDR3 has 15 residues. J lost 3 bases, V lost 0 bases, and 3 bases had no gene match. CDR1 is SGHKS and CDR2 is YYEKEE in the germline V gene (reference sequence).

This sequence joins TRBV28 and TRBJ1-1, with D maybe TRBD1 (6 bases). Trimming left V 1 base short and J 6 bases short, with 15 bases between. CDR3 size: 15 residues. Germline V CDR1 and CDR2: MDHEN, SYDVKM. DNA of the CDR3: TGTGCCAGCAGTTTATACGGCGGGGGCGAGGCTGAAGCTTTCTTT. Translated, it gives CASSLYGGGEAEAFF.

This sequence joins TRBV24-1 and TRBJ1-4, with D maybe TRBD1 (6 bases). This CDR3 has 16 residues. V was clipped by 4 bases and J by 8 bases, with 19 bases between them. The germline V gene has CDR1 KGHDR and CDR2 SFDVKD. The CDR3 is CATSDSGHAGGEKLFF. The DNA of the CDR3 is TGTGCCACCAGTGACTCGGGACACGCCGGCGGAGAAAAACTGTTTTTT.

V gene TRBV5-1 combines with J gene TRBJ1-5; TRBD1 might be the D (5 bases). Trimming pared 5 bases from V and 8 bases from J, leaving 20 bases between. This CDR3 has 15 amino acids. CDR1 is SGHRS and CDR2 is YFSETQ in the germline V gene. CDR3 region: CASSYQGGGGEPQHF. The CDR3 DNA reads TGCGCCAGCAGTTACCAAGGTGGGGGAGGGGAGCCCCAGCATTTT.

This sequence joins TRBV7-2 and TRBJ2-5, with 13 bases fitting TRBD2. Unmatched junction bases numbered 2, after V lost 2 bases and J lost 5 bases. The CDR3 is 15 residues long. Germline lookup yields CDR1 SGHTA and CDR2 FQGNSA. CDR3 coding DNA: TGTGCCAGCAGCTTACGACTAGCGGGAGGTGAGACCCAGTACTTC. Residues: CASSLRLAGGETQYF.

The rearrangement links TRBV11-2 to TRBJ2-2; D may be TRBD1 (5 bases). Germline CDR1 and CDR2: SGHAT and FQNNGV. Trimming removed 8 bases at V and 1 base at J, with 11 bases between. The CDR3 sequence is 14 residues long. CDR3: CASGAGLNTGELFF. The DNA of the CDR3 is TGTGCCAGCGGGGCAGGCCTGAACACCGGGGAGCTGTTTTTT. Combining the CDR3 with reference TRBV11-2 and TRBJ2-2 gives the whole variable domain EAGVAQSPRYKIIEKRQSVAFWCNPISGHATLYWYQQILGQGPKLLIQFQNNGVVDDSQLPKDRFSAERLKGVDSTLKIQPAKLEDSAVYLCASGAGLNTGELFFGEGSRLTVL.

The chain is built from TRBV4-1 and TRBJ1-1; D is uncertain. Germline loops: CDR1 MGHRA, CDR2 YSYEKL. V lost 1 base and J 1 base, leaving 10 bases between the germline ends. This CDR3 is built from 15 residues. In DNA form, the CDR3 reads TGCGCCAGCAGCCAAGGGGCGACATGGAACACTGAAGCTTTCTTT. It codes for CASSQGATWNTEAFF.

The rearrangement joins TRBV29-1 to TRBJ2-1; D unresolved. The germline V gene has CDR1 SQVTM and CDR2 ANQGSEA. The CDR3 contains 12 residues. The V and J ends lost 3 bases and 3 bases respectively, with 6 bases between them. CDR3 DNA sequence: TGCAGCGTTGACAGGATCTACAATGAGCAGTTCTTC. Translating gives CSVDRIYNEQFF.

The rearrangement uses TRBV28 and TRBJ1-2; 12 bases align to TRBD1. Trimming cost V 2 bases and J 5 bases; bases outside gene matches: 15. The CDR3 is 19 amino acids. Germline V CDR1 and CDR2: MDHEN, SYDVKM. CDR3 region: CASSLIGTGGAPDHYGYTF. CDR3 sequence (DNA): TGTGCCAGCAGTTTAATAGGGACAGGGGGCGCCCCCGACCATTATGGCTACACCTTC.